These 28 T cell receptor beta chains came from one sample sequenced in a study of metastatic and nonmetastatic thyroid tumors. With MiXCR, TCRdb reprocessed the PCR reads. This repertoire shows about 19,000 clones, roughly 27% found once; its top ten account for 3% to 4%. Every patient underwent thyroid surgery untreated. Sequencing used blood. All receptors derive from a male donor with papillary thyroid cancer or a benign thyroid nodule (not recorded which). Some clones in this sample may be carry-over from other donors' samples.

This clone was seen a few times. The chain links TRBV30 to TRBJ2-7; D is uncertain. CDR3 length: 12 amino acids. Trimming stripped 1 base from V and 0 bases from J, with 4 bases between. CDR1 and CDR2 from the germline V gene are GTSNPN and SVGIG (reference sequence). DNA of the CDR3: TGTGCCTGGAGTGGACACTCCTACGAGCAGTACTTC. The encoded protein is CAWSGHSYEQYF.

The chain combines TRBV11-2 with TRBJ2-7; 8 bases agree with TRBD2. V trimming: 1 base; J trimming: 5 bases; junction bases outside the gene matches: 4. The CDR3 covers 14 residues. Germline V gene sequence: CDR1 SGHAT, CDR2 FQNNGV. The CDR3 sequence: CASSLAGGYHEQYF. The CDR3 DNA is TGTGCCAGCAGCTTAGCGGGAGGGTACCACGAGCAGTACTTC. Together with reference TRBV11-2 and TRBJ2-7, the CDR3 gives the full variable domain: EAGVAQSPRYKIIEKRQSVAFWCNPISGHATLYWYQQILGQGPKLLIQFQNNGVVDDSQLPKDRFSAERLKGVDSTLKIQPAKLEDSAVYLCASSLAGGYHEQYFGPGTRLTVT.

A few counts support this clone. V is TRBV28 and J is TRBJ1-1, with D possibly being TRBD1 (5 bases). With 3 bases removed from V and 3 bases from J, the gap between germline ends came to 14 bases. The CDR3 extends over 15 amino acids. The germline V gene encodes CDR1 MDHEN and CDR2 SYDVKM. The CDR3: CASSLEGLRDTEAFF. In DNA, the CDR3 is TGTGCCAGCAGTTTGGAGGGGCTAAGGGACACTGAAGCTTTCTTT.

By share of the sample, this clone is medium-sized. This chain uses TRBV30 with TRBJ1-1; tentative D call: TRBD1 (5 bases). The germline V and J ends were trimmed by 0 bases and 11 bases, with 10 bases remaining between them. The CDR3 has 11 residues. CDR1 is GTSNPN, CDR2 SVGIG, per germline (reference sequence). The DNA of the CDR3 is TGTGCCTGGAGTGTTCTGGGGCGCGCTTTCTTT. Amino acid sequence: CAWSVLGRAFF.

There are many counts of this clone. The V call is TRBV24-1, the J call TRBJ2-1; 10 nucleotides line up with TRBD1. Germline CDR1 KGHDR, CDR2 SFDVKD. The V gene end was trimmed by 9 bases and the J gene end by 4 bases; junction bases not matched to a gene: 8. This CDR3 comprises 15 residues. This CDR3 is CATEPGTGAYNEQFF. The CDR3, as DNA: TGTGCCACCGAACCCGGGACAGGGGCATACAATGAGCAGTTCTTC.

This clone is medium-sized (0.01 to 0.1%). The chain couples TRBV6-4 to TRBJ1-2; D remains ambiguous. V lost 2 bases to trimming and J lost 8 bases, with 9 bases between them. CDR3 length: 12 residues. Germline V lookup: CDR1 MRHNA, CDR2 SNTAGT. CDR3 DNA: TGTGCCAGCAGTGACAAAGGGCGAGGCTACACCTTC. As protein: CASSDKGRGYTF.

This clone is medium-sized. V usage is TRBV4-3 and J usage is TRBJ2-2; 9 positions match TRBD2. CDR1 is LGHNA, CDR2 YSLEER, per germline. The CDR3 length is 17 residues. V shed 0 bases, J shed 5 bases, and the junction held 7 bases outside the gene matches. Written as DNA, the CDR3 is TGCGCCAGCAGCCAAGATCCGAGCGGGGGGTGGACCGGGGAGCTGTTTTTT. Residues: CASSQDPSGGWTGELFF.

As regards this clone: At one end the junction does not follow the germline gene, possibly because of a read error. The chain joins TRBV11-2 to TRBJ2-1, with 10 bases matching TRBD1. Looked up from germline, CDR1 is SGHAT and CDR2 is FQNNGV. This CDR3 spans 12 amino acids. The CDR3 nucleotides are TGTGCCAGCAGCTTAATGGGGACAGGGGTGACCTTC. Protein: CASSLMGTGVTF.

By its share, this clone is medium-sized (0.01 to 0.1%). V usage is TRBV7-8 and J usage is TRBJ1-6; 7 bases fit TRBD1. With 5 bases clipped from V and 6 bases from J, the junction kept 7 bases outside the gene matches. This CDR3 region has 15 residues. Germline CDR1 and CDR2: SGHVS and FQNEAQ. The CDR3, as DNA: TGTGCCAGCAGCCAGGGGGGGGCAGGTAATTCACCCCTCCACTTT. Protein: CASSQGGAGNSPLHF.

This clone was found many times. This chain uses TRBV7-9 with TRBJ2-5, with TRBD2 matching over 9 bases. V shed 5 bases and J 2 bases; nucleotides not matched to a gene: 3. CDR1 and CDR2 (germline): SEHNR, FQNEAQ (reference sequence). The CDR3 sequence is 14 residues long. This chain's CDR3 is CASSQGLAQETQYF. In nucleotides, the CDR3 is TGTGCCAGCAGCCAAGGACTAGCGCAAGAGACCCAGTACTTC.

The chain recombines TRBV30 with TRBJ1-2, with D uncertain. V lost 1 base and J lost 7, with 10 bases in between. Per germline, CDR1 GTSNPN and CDR2 SVGIG (reference sequence). The CDR3 length is 12 residues. This CDR3 reads CAWSGGISGYTF. The CDR3 coding sequence is TGTGCCTGGAGTGGAGGGATTTCTGGCTACACCTTC. Full variable domain (remainder filled in from reference TRBV30 and TRBJ1-2): SQTIHQWPATLVQPVGSPLSLECTVEGTSNPNLYWYRQAAGRGLQLLFYSVGIGQISSEVPQNLSASRPQDRQFILSSKKLLLSDSGFYLCAWSGGISGYTFGSGTRLTVV.

This clone was observed a handful of times. The chain is built from TRBV19 and TRBJ2-2, with D possibly TRBD2 on 5 matching bases. The CDR3 runs 14 residues. V was trimmed by 3 bases and J by 5 bases, leaving 10 bases between them. CDR1 is LNHDA, CDR2 SQIVND, per germline (reference sequence). CDR3 sequence reads: CASSIGRGTGELFF. CDR3 sequence (DNA): TGTGCCAGTAGTATTGGGAGAGGGACCGGGGAGCTGTTTTTT. Drawing the rest from reference TRBV19 and TRBJ2-2, the complete variable domain is DGGITQSPKYLFRKEGQNVTLSCEQNLNHDAMYWYRQDPGQGLRLIYYSQIVNDFQKGDIAEGYSVSREKKESFPLTVTSAQKNPTAFYLCASSIGRGTGELFFGEGSRLTVL.

At least ten counts were recorded for this clone. This rearrangement joins TRBV3-1 to TRBJ2-5; D gene uncertain. The CDR3 runs to 12 residues. Germline V CDR1 and CDR2: LGHDT, YNNKEL (reference sequence). Trimming shortened V by 3 bases and J by 7 bases, and 9 bases separated the two germline ends. CDR3 coding DNA: TGTGCCAGCAGCCAGACTTCGGGGACCCAGTACTTC. Protein: CASSQTSGTQYF.

This clone was detected a few times. The chain links TRBV6-2 or TRBV6-3 to TRBJ2-1, with 9 nucleotides matching TRBD2. The germline V gene encodes CDR1 MNHEY and CDR2 SVGEGT. V was pared by 8 bases and J by 2 bases, with 4 bases of the junction left unmatched. The CDR3 has 14 residues. CDR3 region: CASEAGGTYNEQFF. CDR3 in DNA: TGTGCCAGCGAAGCGGGAGGCACCTACAATGAGCAGTTCTTC.

The J gene is TRBJ2-7, the V gene TRBV30; TRBD1 or TRBD2 may be the D gene (6 bases each). The CDR3 loop spans 13 amino acids. V was pared by 1 base and J by 3 bases, with 10 bases between. Germline V CDR1 and CDR2: GTSNPN, SVGIG (reference sequence). The CDR3 is CAWSERGDYEQYF. CDR3 nucleotide sequence: TGTGCCTGGAGTGAGAGGGGGGACTACGAGCAGTACTTC.

In this sample, this clone turned up a few times. The J gene is TRBJ2-5, the V gene TRBV12-3 or TRBV12-4, with D perhaps TRBD1 (6 bases). The CDR3 has 15 amino acids. V shed 0 bases and J shed 5 bases, with 13 bases lying between them. The DNA for the CDR3 is TGTGCCAGCAGTTTAGCACTGACAGGCCGGGAGACCCAGTACTTC. Translating gives CASSLALTGRETQYF.

This clone was seen more than once but under ten times. The rearrangement uses TRBV6-5 and TRBJ2-1, with a possible D match to TRBD2 (6 bases). CDR1 MNHEY and CDR2 SVGAGI come from the germline V gene. V lost 0 bases and J 5 bases, leaving 14 bases between the germline ends. CDR3 length: 16 residues. CDR3 amino acids: CASSYSPASADNEQFF. CDR3 nucleotide sequence: TGTGCCAGCAGTTACTCACCGGCTAGCGCGGACAATGAGCAGTTCTTC.

In regard to this clone: The same CDR3 also results from other DNA sequences found in this sample. The V call is TRBV6-1, the J call TRBJ1-2, with 8 nucleotides matching TRBD1. The CDR3 is 15 residues long. Germline V CDR1 and CDR2: MNHNS, SASEGT. Trimming took 5 bases from V and 7 from J; bases not matched to a gene: 12. This chain's CDR3 is CASSQTGALFGGYTF. CDR3 nucleotide sequence: TGTGCCAGCAGTCAGACAGGGGCCCTTTTTGGTGGCTACACCTTC.

This clone was observed a handful of times. The junction departs from germline at one end; a sequencing error may be responsible. This chain uses TRBV19 with TRBJ1-1; D remains ambiguous. Germline lookup yields CDR1 LNHDA and CDR2 SQIVND (reference sequence). This CDR3 is built from 16 residues. CDR3 bases: TGTGCCAGTAGTCCGTCGTTGGGCAGAATGAACACTGAATCTCTCTTT. The encoded protein is CASSPSLGRMNTESLF.

This clone has at least ten counts. The V gene is TRBV5-1, the J gene TRBJ2-3; 8 nucleotides align to TRBD2. CDR1 is SGHRS, CDR2 YFSETQ, per germline. The CDR3 length is 16 residues. V lost 0 bases to trimming and J lost 6 bases; unmatched junction nucleotides: 9. The CDR3 DNA reads as TGCGCCAGCAGCTTGGAGGTCAGCGGGGGTAGGGATACGCAGTATTTT. Its translation is CASSLEVSGGRDTQYF.

By proportion, this clone is medium-sized. J is TRBJ1-1 and V is TRBV20-1, with 10 bases lining up with TRBD1. Losses at the gene ends were 3 bases for V and 0 bases for J; bases not matched to a gene: 1. The CDR3 is made up of 14 amino acids. CDR1 DFQATT and CDR2 SNEGSKA come from the germline V gene (reference sequence). The CDR3: CSARDRGMNTEAFF. DNA for the CDR3: TGCAGTGCTAGGGACAGGGGGATGAACACTGAAGCTTTCTTT.

At least ten counts were recorded for this clone. The chain combines TRBV20-1 with TRBJ2-7; 9 bases are shared with TRBD2. V gave up 1 base and J gave up 6 bases; unmatched junction bases: 7. The CDR3 extends over 14 amino acids. Per the germline V gene, CDR1 is DFQATT and CDR2 is SNEGSKA (reference sequence). In nucleotides, the CDR3 is TGCAGTGCTAGAGTGCAAGCGGGAGGAGGCGAGCAGTACTTC. Translation gives CSARVQAGGGEQYF.

This clone has ten or more counts. This sample includes further DNA sequences coding for the same CDR3. The rearrangement links TRBV12-3 or TRBV12-4 to TRBJ2-5; D is ambiguous. V lost 6 bases to trimming and J lost 5 bases, with 16 bases between them. This CDR3 has 14 amino acids. The CDR3 protein is CASRPTRISETQYF. The CDR3 DNA follows: TGTGCCAGCAGGCCGACAAGGATCTCCGAGACCCAGTACTTC.

The chain has TRBV10-1 and TRBJ2-7; 9 nucleotides align to TRBD1. Germline-derived CDR1 and CDR2 are WNHNN and SYGVQD (reference sequence). The CDR3 has 14 residues. V shed 6 bases, J shed 4 bases, and the junction held 7 bases outside the gene matches. The CDR3 region has the DNA TGCGCCAGCAGACCCAGGACAGGGGAATACGAGCAGTACTTC. Its translation: CASRPRTGEYEQYF.

This clone was seen once. The V call is TRBV7-2, the J call TRBJ2-3, with D possibly being TRBD2 (6 bases). This CDR3 spans 14 amino acids. The ends were cut back, 5 bases at V and 2 bases at J, with 11 bases in the middle. The V gene's germline CDR1 is SGHTA and CDR2 FQGNSA. The CDR3 is CASSISGYTDTQYF. For the CDR3, the DNA is TGTGCCAGCAGCATTAGCGGATACACAGATACGCAGTATTTT.

By share, this clone counts as medium-sized. The gene calls are TRBV12-3 or TRBV12-4 and TRBJ1-1; D might be TRBD1 (6 bases). V was cut by 10 bases and J by 5 bases, with 17 bases left in between. This CDR3 has 13 amino acids. The CDR3 loop reads CATQFAGATEAFF. The CDR3 DNA is TGTGCCACCCAGTTCGCGGGGGCGACTGAAGCTTTCTTT.

The gene calls are TRBV19 and TRBJ2-1; 10 bases line up with TRBD1. Looked up from germline, CDR1 is LNHDA and CDR2 is SQIVND (reference sequence). The CDR3 has 14 residues. V shed 10 bases, J shed 8 bases, and the junction held 11 bases outside the gene matches. The CDR3 DNA reads as TGTGCCACGTCAGGTCGACAGGGGGCAGATGAGCAGTTCTTC. It yields the protein CATSGRQGADEQFF.

The CDR3 DNA is TGTGCCAGCAGCAAACAGGGTGGTGTTACTGGCTACACCTTC. Protein sequence: CASSKQGGVTGYTF. V gene TRBV11-3 combines with J gene TRBJ1-2; a weak D match, TRBD1 (6 bases). Between the trimmed V and J ends, which lost 5 bases and 7 bases, there was a span of 17 bases. The CDR3 runs 14 residues. Per germline, CDR1 SGHNT and CDR2 YENEEA. The full variable domain, with the rest looked up from reference TRBV11-3 and TRBJ1-2, is EAGVVQSPRYKIIEKKQPVAFWCNPISGHNTLYWYLQNLGQGPELLIRYENEEAVDDSQLPKDRFSAERLKGVDSTLKIQPAELGDSAVYLCASSKQGGVTGYTFGSGTRLTVV.